This T cell receptor (beta chain) was recovered during a study of T cells in Graves' hyperthyroidism and ophthalmopathy. Regions amplified from RNA transcripts were the TCR beta CDR3 regions. The study used the HTBI primer set for a first-round RT-PCR of the TCR CDR3. MiXCR, applied by TCRdb to the multiplex PCR reads, yields one record per CDR3 protein. The data contain approximately 640,000 distinct CDR3 sequences, 17% of them singletons. In this sample, this clonotype turned up many times. V lost 5 bases, J lost 0 bases, and 11 bases lay in between. From germline, CDR1 is MDHEN and CDR2 SYDVKM. This CDR3 contains 15 residues.

The clonotype comes from a man aged 50-60 years with Graves' hyperthyroidism. The specimen sequenced was blood. The rearrangement joins TRBV28 to TRBJ2-1, with D possibly being TRBD1 (6 bases). The CDR3 bases are TGTGCCAGCAGTCAACAGGGCAGCTCCTACAATGAGCAGTTCTTC. It is translated as CASSQQGSSYNEQFF. The full variable domain, its missing parts supplied by reference TRBV28 and TRBJ2-1, is DVKVTQSSRYLVKRTGEKVFLECVQDMDHENMFWYRQDPGLGLRLIYFSYDVKMKEKGDIPEGYSVSREKKERFSLILESASTNQTSMYLCASSQQGSSYNEQFFGPGTRLTVL.